The 10 T cell receptor beta chains below come from one sample, sequenced in a study of T-cell reconstitution after alpha-beta-depleted transplantation in children. Unique molecular identifiers were incorporated during preparation of the TCRbeta library. One entry per CDR3 protein, called by TCRdb with MiXCR from the PCR reads. The table records 450,000 to 500,000 distinct CDR3 sequences, under 15% of them present only once. This sample comprised PBMCs from the stem cell graft donor, obtained from the stem cell graft. These receptors all stem from a human donor who donated a stem cell graft to a child with combined immunodeficiency.

Concerning this clonotype: A much larger clone is a single base away; this may be a read error. The rearrangement joins TRBV15 to TRBJ2-4; no clear D. There are 15 residues in the CDR3. Germline CDR1 reads LNHNV; CDR2 reads YYDKDF (reference sequence). Here the CDR3 reads CSTSRGGLAKNIQYF. CDR3 DNA: TGTTCCACCAGCAGAGGCGGTCTAGCCAAAAACATTCAGTACTTC.

This clonotype was seen a handful of times. The rearrangement joins TRBV5-5 to TRBJ2-1; D gene unclear. Trimming shortened V by 5 bases and J by 6 bases, and 12 bases separated the two germline ends. Germline CDR1 SGHKS, CDR2 YYEKEE (reference sequence). The CDR3 contains 13 residues. This CDR3 reads CASSPKGFNEQFF. The CDR3 DNA sequence: TGTGCCAGCAGTCCTAAAGGGTTCAATGAGCAGTTCTTC. Using reference TRBV5-5 and TRBJ2-1 for the parts outside the CDR3, the full variable domain is DAGVTQSPTHLIKTRGQQVTLRCSPISGHKSVSWYQQVLGQGPQFIFQYYEKEERGRGNFPDRFSARQFPNYSSELNVNALLLGDSALYLCASSPKGFNEQFFGPGTRLTVL.

The table lists this clonotype with a few counts. The genes are TRBV6-1 and TRBJ2-3; D is uncertain. Germline V gene data show CDR1 as MNHNS and CDR2 as SASEGT. This CDR3 region has 16 residues. Trimming pared 5 bases from V and 1 base from J, leaving 16 bases between. This chain's CDR3 is CASSTSYGLGTDTQYF. The CDR3 coding sequence is TGTGCCAGCAGTACCTCCTACGGGCTCGGCACAGATACGCAGTATTTT.

Ten or more counts support this clonotype. The V and J genes are TRBV27 and TRBJ2-6, with no clear D. Trimming took 0 bases from V and 3 from J, leaving 6 bases between them. Germline CDR1 is MNHEY and CDR2 is SMNVEV (reference sequence). CDR3 length: 15 residues. The CDR3 region has the DNA TGTGCCAGCAGTTTATCCCCTTTTGGGGCCAACGTCCTGACTTTC. Translation: CASSLSPFGANVLTF.

This sequence joins TRBV5-1 and TRBJ2-3; TRBD2 aligns across 13 bases. The V and J ends lost 6 bases and 2 bases, in that order; junction bases with no gene match: 3. The CDR3 runs 15 residues. CDR1 SGHRS and CDR2 YFSETQ come from the germline V gene. This CDR3 reads CASTGLAGDTDTQYF. Here the CDR3 DNA reads TGCGCCAGCACAGGACTAGCGGGGGACACAGATACGCAGTATTTT.

This clonotype was recorded a few times. This sequence joins TRBV10-3 and TRBJ2-7, with D possibly matching TRBD2 (5 bases). Per germline, CDR1 ENHRY and CDR2 SYGVKD. The CDR3 is 16 amino acids. The V gene lost 0 bases and the J gene lost 1 base, with 13 bases spanning the gap. CDR3 DNA sequence: TGTGCCATCAGTGAGTCGCATCTGGACTTGTCCTACGAGCAGTACTTC. This translates into CAISESHLDLSYEQYF.

This clonotype was counted at least ten times. V is TRBV7-6 and J is TRBJ2-1; TRBD1 matches 9 bases. This CDR3 comprises 16 residues. J lost 7 bases, V lost 3 bases, and 10 bases had no gene match. In germline, CDR1 is SGHVS, CDR2 FNYEAQ. This chain's CDR3 is CASSFSGGQGLNEQFF. CDR3 in DNA: TGTGCCAGCAGCTTCTCAGGGGGACAGGGTTTGAATGAGCAGTTCTTC.

This chain connects TRBV19 to TRBJ2-7, with 8 bases identical to TRBD2. Germline V gene sequence: CDR1 LNHDA, CDR2 SQIVND (reference sequence). The CDR3 runs 15 residues. V lost 5 bases, J lost 0 bases, and 6 bases stayed unmatched. CDR3 in amino acids: CASSAERESSYEQYF. The CDR3 DNA sequence: TGTGCCAGTAGTGCAGAGCGGGAGAGCTCCTACGAGCAGTACTTC.

The rearrangement joins TRBV3-1 to TRBJ2-3; 11 bases are a match to TRBD2. Trimming took 1 base from V and 7 from J; bases not matched to a gene: 4. This CDR3 comprises 15 residues. Looked up from germline, CDR1 is LGHDT and CDR2 is YNNKEL (reference sequence). The CDR3 reads CASSQGPSGRNTQYF. CDR3 nucleotides: TGTGCCAGCAGCCAAGGGCCTAGCGGGAGGAATACGCAGTATTTT.

This clonotype was seen a handful of times. This chain links TRBV12-3 or TRBV12-4 with TRBJ2-2; D not resolved. V lost 4 bases and J lost 6, with 12 bases in between. This CDR3 contains 14 residues. The DNA for the CDR3 is TGTGCCAGCAGTTCCTGGTTTGGGCCCGGGGAGCTGTTTTTT. Its translation: CASSSWFGPGELFF.